This TCR beta chain derives from a study of T cells in Graves' hyperthyroidism and ophthalmopathy. Uncontrolled infection, other autoimmune disease, pregnancy or lactation led to exclusion. RNA transcripts provided the source from which TCR beta CDR3 regions were amplified. The HTBI primer set served for first-round RT-PCR of the TCR CDR3. TCRdb ran MiXCR on the multiplex PCR reads and lists one entry per CDR3 protein. The data contain fewer than 250,000 distinct CDR3 sequences, over 15% of them singletons. CDR3 size: 13 residues. V was cut by 4 bases and J by 8 bases, with 11 bases left in between. CDR1 and CDR2 (germline): LGHNT, FRNRAP. This clonotype appeared a few times. Its matching antigen is unknown. Overall study results and limits: It was a median roughly 6.5 months before onset that the model predicted ophthalmopathy.

The sequence was collected from a man aged 50 or older with Graves' hyperthyroidism. V gene TRBV12-5 combines with J gene TRBJ2-2; D not certain. The source material was blood. The CDR3 DNA reads TGTGCTAGTGGTTCGAAGTTCATGGGGGAGCTGTTTTTT. Its translation: CASGSKFMGELFF.